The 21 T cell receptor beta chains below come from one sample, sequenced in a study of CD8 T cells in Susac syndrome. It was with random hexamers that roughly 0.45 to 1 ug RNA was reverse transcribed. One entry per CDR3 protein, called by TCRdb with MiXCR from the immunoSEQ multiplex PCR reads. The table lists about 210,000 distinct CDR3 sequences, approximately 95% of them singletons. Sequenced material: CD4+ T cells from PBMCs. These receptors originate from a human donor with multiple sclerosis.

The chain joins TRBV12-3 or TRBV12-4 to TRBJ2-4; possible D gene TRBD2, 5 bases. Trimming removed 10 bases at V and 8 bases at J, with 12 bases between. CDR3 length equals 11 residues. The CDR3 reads CATTSGYIQYF. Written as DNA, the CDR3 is TGTGCCACCACGTCGGGGTACATTCAGTACTTC.

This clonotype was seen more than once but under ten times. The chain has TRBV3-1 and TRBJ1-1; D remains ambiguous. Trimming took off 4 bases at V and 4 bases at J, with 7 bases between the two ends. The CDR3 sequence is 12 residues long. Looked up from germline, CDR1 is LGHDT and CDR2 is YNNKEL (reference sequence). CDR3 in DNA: TGTGCCAGCAGCCTCCCTGGCACTGAAGCTTTCTTT. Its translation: CASSLPGTEAFF.

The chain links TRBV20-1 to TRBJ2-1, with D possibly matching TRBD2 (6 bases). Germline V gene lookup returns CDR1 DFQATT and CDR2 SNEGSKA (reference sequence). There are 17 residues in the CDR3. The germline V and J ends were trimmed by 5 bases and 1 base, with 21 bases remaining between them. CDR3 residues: CSAESVGGSNSYNEQFF. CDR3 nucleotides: TGCAGTGCTGAAAGTGTTGGGGGGTCTAATTCCTACAATGAGCAGTTCTTC.

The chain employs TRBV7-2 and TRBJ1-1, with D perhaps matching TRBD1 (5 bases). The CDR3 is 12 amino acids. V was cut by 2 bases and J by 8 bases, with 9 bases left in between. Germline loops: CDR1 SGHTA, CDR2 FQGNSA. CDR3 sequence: CASSLLNREAFF. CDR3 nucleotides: TGTGCCAGCAGCTTATTAAACAGGGAAGCTTTCTTT.

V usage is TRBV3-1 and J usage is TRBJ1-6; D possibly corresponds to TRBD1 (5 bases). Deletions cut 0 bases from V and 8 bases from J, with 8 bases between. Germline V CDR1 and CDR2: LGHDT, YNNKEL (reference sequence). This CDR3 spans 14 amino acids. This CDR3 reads CASSQEVGDSPLHF. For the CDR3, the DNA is TGTGCCAGCAGCCAAGAGGTAGGGGATTCACCCCTCCACTTT. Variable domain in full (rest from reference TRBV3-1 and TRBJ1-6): DTAVSQTPKYLVTQMGNDKSIKCEQNLGHDTMYWYKQDSKKFLKIMFSYNNKELIINETVPNRFSPKSPDKAHLNLHINSLELGDSAVYFCASSQEVGDSPLHFGNGTRLTVT.

The CDR3 DNA is TGTGCCAGCAGTTTAGGGCCAGCAGGGTCACCCCTCCACTTT. The encoded protein is CASSLGPAGSPLHF. This rearrangement joins TRBV27 to TRBJ1-6, with D maybe TRBD1 (5 bases). CDR1 and CDR2 (germline): MNHEY, SMNVEV (reference sequence). The ends were cut back, 2 bases at V and 10 bases at J, with 12 bases in the middle. The CDR3 extends over 14 amino acids.

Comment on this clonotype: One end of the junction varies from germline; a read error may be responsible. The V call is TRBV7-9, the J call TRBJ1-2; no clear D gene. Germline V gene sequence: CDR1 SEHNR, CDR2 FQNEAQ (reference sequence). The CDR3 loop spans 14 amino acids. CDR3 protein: CASSIAGDSGGYTF. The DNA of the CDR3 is TGTGCCAGCAGCATAGCCGGTGACTCGGGTGGCTACACCTTC.

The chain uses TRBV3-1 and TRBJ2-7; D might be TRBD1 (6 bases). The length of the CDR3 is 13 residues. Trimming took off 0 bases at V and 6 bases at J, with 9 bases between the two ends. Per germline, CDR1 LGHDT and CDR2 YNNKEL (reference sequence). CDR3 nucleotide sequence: TGTGCCAGCAGCCAAGATAGGGGGATCGAGCAGTACTTC. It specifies CASSQDRGIEQYF.

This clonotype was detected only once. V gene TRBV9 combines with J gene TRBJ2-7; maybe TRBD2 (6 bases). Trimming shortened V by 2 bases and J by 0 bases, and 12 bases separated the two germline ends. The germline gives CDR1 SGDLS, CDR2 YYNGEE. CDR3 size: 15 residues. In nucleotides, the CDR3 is TGTGCCAGCAGCGTCAAAGCGGGTAGCTCCTACGAGCAGTACTTC. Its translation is CASSVKAGSSYEQYF.

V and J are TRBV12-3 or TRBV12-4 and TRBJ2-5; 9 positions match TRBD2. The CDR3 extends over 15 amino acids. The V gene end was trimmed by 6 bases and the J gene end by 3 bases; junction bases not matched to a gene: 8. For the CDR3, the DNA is TGTGCCAGCAGCTGGGCAGCGGGGGGAAAAGAGACCCAGTACTTC. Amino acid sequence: CASSWAAGGKETQYF.

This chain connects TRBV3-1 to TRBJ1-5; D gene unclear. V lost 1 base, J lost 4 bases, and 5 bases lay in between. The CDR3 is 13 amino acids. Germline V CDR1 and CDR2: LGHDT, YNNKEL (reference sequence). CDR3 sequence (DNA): TGTGCCAGCAGCCAAGGTAGGAATCAGCCCCAGCATTTT. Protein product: CASSQGRNQPQHF.

DNA of the CDR3: TGCAGTGCGGCCGGACCAGATACGCAGTATTTT. This sequence encodes CSAAGPDTQYF. This sequence joins TRBV20-1 and TRBJ2-3; D unresolved. V lost 6 bases to trimming and J lost 4 bases, with 8 bases between them. This CDR3 is built from 11 residues. CDR1 and CDR2 from the germline V gene are DFQATT and SNEGSKA (reference sequence).

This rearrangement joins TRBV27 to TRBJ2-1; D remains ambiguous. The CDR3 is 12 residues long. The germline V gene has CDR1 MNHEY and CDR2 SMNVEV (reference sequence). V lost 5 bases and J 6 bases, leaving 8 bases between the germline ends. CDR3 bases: TGTGCCAGCAGTGCGTTAGGCAATGAGCAGTTCTTC. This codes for CASSALGNEQFF.

This CDR3 is CASSLGSGTYNEQFF. The CDR3 DNA is TGTGCCAGCAGCCTGGGGAGCGGAACCTACAATGAGCAGTTCTTC. V usage is TRBV9 and J usage is TRBJ2-1, with a weak D call TRBD2 (5 bases). V was trimmed by 4 bases and J by 2 bases, leaving 13 bases between them. The V gene's germline CDR1 is SGDLS and CDR2 YYNGEE. This CDR3 is 15 amino acids long.

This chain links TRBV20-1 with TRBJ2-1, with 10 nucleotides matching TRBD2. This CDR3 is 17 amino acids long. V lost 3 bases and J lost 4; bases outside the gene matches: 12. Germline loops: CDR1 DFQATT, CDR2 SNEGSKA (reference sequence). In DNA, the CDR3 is TGCAGTGCTAGGGTGCTAGCGGGGGCCAATTTATACAATGAGCAGTTCTTC. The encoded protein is CSARVLAGANLYNEQFF.

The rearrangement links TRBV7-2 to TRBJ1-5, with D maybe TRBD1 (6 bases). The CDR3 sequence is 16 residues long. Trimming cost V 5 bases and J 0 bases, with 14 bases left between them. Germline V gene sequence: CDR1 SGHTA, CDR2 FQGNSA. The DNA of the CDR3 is TGTGCCAGCAGCCATAGGGGGGGACTTAGCAATCAGCCCCAGCATTTT. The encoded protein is CASSHRGGLSNQPQHF.

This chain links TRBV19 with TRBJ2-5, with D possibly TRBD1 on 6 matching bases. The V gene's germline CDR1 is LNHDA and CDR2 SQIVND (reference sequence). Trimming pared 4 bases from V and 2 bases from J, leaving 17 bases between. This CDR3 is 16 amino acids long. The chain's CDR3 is CASSKLTGTKQETQYF. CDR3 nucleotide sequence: TGTGCCAGTAGTAAACTCACCGGGACAAAGCAAGAGACCCAGTACTTC.

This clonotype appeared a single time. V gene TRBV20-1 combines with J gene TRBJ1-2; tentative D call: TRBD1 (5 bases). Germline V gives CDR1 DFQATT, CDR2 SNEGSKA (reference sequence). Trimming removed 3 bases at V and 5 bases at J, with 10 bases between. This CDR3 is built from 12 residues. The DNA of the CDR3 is TGCAGTGCTAGTCCGGGGGAGTATGGCTACACCTTC. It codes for CSASPGEYGYTF.

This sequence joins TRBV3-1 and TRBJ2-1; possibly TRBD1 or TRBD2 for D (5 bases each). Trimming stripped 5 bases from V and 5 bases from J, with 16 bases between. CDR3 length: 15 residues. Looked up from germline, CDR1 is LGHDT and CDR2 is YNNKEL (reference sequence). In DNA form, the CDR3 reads TGTGCCAGCAGCTCGGGGACCCTTACCCACAATGAGCAGTTCTTC. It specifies CASSSGTLTHNEQFF.

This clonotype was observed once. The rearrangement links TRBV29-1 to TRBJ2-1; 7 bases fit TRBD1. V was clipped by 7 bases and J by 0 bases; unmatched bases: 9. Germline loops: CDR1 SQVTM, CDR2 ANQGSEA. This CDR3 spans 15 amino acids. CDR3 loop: CSALDRASSYNEQFF. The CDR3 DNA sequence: TGCAGCGCCCTTGACAGGGCCAGCTCCTACAATGAGCAGTTCTTC.

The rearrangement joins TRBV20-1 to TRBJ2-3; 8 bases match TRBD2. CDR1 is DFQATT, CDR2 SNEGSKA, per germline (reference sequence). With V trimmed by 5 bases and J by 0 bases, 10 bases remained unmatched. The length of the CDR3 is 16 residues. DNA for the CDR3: TGCAGTGCTCCCCAGAGACTAGCGAAAAGCACAGATACGCAGTATTTT. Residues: CSAPQRLAKSTDTQYF.